This TCR beta chain was observed in a study of graft-versus-host responses after intestinal transplantation (dated by TCRdb to about 2021). Regarding the research as a whole: The transplants that recipients got were multivisceral, liver-intestinal, or isolated intestinal. Donor T cell macrochimerism was defined as a peak of at least 4% donor T cells among recipient peripheral blood mononuclear cells. After intestinal transplantation, graft-versus-host and host-versus-graft alloreactive T cell clones in the graft, circulation and bone marrow were tracked using bulk TCR-beta CDR3 sequencing. Alloreactive clones were identified by sequencing pre-transplant mixed lymphocyte reaction products and comparing them with unstimulated pre-transplant donor and recipient T cells. The cohort enrolled approximately 24 intestinal transplant recipients including one retransplant, and a few patients lacking pretransplant specimens were excluded. Every recipient was given anti-thymocyte globulin induction, then maintenance tacrolimus and steroids for roughly three years. Rather than being sequenced by the commercial service, samples from three later patients were sequenced in-house on an Illumina MiSeq and processed with MiXCR.

The time point label, as the study defines it: cells obtained before transplantation from donor or recipient. CD3+CD4+ and CD3+CD8+ populations were FACS-sorted from unstimulated pre-transplant donor and recipient cells taken from spleen or lymph nodes. V is cut by 0 bases and J by 8 bases, and the space between the germline ends is 17 bases. CDR1 and CDR2, looked up from the germline V gene (reference sequence), are LNHDA and SQIVND. From the cysteine up to the phenylalanine, the CDR3 has a length of 16 residues. The read is trimmed to its CDR3 DNA, 48 bases read in frame from base 1. The full study reports these points: In the allografts of patients with donor T cell macrochimerism, GvH to HvG T cell clonal ratios were high. Early after transplant, peak levels of circulating GvH clones were associated with declines in HvG clones. Conclusions were limited by the relatively low number and heterogeneity of intestinal transplant patients. GvH clones were found in recipient bone marrow, and some of the GvH clones appeared earlier in ileal mucosa or blood, which is consistent with an intestinal mucosal origin.

Libraries came from the immunoSEQ multiplex PCR assay. For most patients, genomic DNA was isolated with the Qiagen DNeasy Blood and Tissue Kit and sent frozen to Adaptive Biotechnologies for TCR sequencing. For most patients, genomic DNA was subjected to high-throughput TCR-beta CDR3 sequencing by Adaptive Biotechnologies. The original pipeline was this. Adaptive's ImmunoSEQ software was the source of the TCR sequencing data for 15 to 20 patients, while a few other patients were processed with MiXCR and VDJtools. CD4 versus CD8 sorting errors were corrected by removing sequences found in both subsets at a frequency ratio below 5:1. CDR3 nucleotide sequences shared between donor and recipient were removed because the origin of such sequences could not be assigned. To be classed as alloreactive, a clone needed at least 2-fold expansion over unstimulated cells and a minimum CFSE-low frequency of 0.002% (template counts) or 0.001% (read counts). Mappable clones were those detected in sequenced pre-transplant spleen, lymph node, or MLR CFSE-low populations of the donor or recipient. Cumulative frequency of alloreactive clones was calculated as a percentage of all sequences weighted by copy number. TCRdb took over this immuneACCESS table, retaining in-frame rearrangements with V and J assigned. Such tables are incomplete; in checked studies, under half of the missing clones stem from an unresolved V gene, and the remainder is unexplained. That table is the source of V, J and clone size, and D and trimming were worked out from the DNA. A total of 39,000 or so clones appear in this sample, nearly 95% of them only once. Under 25% of the sample rests with the top ten.

As to this clone: The target of this receptor is not known. No base quality information exists; no much larger clone differs at one position.

The clonotype originates from a human donor who was the organ donor for an intestinal transplant. The chain is made from TRBV19 and TRBJ2-1, with the D gene not clear enough to name. The sample consisted of unstimulated CD8+ T cells sorted from spleen or lymph node cells, taken before transplant. The CDR3 has the sequence CASSIDDRRYFHEQFF. The DNA reads TGTGCCAGTAGTATAGACGACCGAAGGTACTTCCATGAGCAGTTCTTC.